The next 22 T cell receptor beta chains were all read from a single sample in a study of T cell repertoires and HLA-DP antigens. TCRdb's copy holds only in-frame clones and misses some; the assay was immunoSEQ multiplex PCR. The data show about 120,000 clones, around 93% seen once. Their target antigens are unknown. Sequencing was performed on CD4+ T cells from PBMCs. These receptors were taken from a woman aged 18-29 years in good health and CMV-seronegative.

In its sample, this clone was seen once. The J gene is TRBJ2-7, the V gene TRBV28; the match to TRBD1 covers 9 bases. The CDR3 loop spans 13 amino acids. CDR1 MDHEN and CDR2 SYDVKM come from the germline V gene. J gave up 6 bases and V 2 bases, and 2 bases lay outside the gene matches. CDR3 in amino acids: CASSLTGGFEQYV. DNA of the CDR3: TGTGCCAGCAGTTTAACAGGGGGCTTCGAGCAGTACGTC.

This chain's CDR3 is CASSLGQAEKLFF. In nucleotides, the CDR3 is TGTGCCAGCAGCTTAGGGCAAGCGGAAAAACTGTTTTTT. The J gene is TRBJ1-4, the V gene TRBV11-2; D not certain. The germline CDR1 and CDR2 sequences are SGHAT and FQNNGV. V was pared by 1 base and J by 8 bases, with 8 bases between. CDR3 size: 13 residues.

A single count supports this clone. This sequence joins TRBV4-1 and TRBJ1-2, with D maybe TRBD1 (5 bases). V gave up 8 bases and J gave up 1 base, with 5 bases separating them. CDR3 size: 11 residues. Germline CDR1 reads MGHRA; CDR2 reads YSYEKL. For the CDR3, the DNA is TGCGCCAGCGGGGGTAACTATGGCTACACCTTC. It is translated as CASGGNYGYTF.

CDR3 nucleotides: TGTGCCAGCAGCTTCCCGGACAGGGGGCTTAGCACAGATACGCAGTATTTT. It is translated as CASSFPDRGLSTDTQYF. V usage is TRBV5-5 and J usage is TRBJ2-3; TRBD1 aligns across 11 bases. This CDR3 spans 17 amino acids. The germline CDR1 and CDR2 sequences are SGHKS and YYEKEE (reference sequence). V gave up 2 bases and J gave up 0 bases; unmatched junction bases: 5.

The chain recombines TRBV11-2 with TRBJ2-5; 9 nucleotides line up with TRBD2. Per germline, CDR1 SGHAT and CDR2 FQNNGV. The J segment lost 5 bases and the V segment lost 4 bases, leaving 11 bases of the junction unmatched. The CDR3 length is 16 residues. CDR3 region: CASSSSSGLATETQYF. The CDR3 DNA sequence: TGTGCCAGCAGCTCTTCGTCAGGACTAGCGACGGAGACCCAGTACTTC.

The sample holds one count of this clone. V gene TRBV4-1 combines with J gene TRBJ2-3; D is uncertain. The CDR3 is made up of 16 amino acids. The germline CDR1 and CDR2 sequences are MGHRA and YSYEKL. V was clipped by 0 bases and J by 2 bases, with 12 bases between them. The CDR3 protein is CASSQDAAALTDTQYF. The CDR3 DNA reads as TGCGCCAGCAGCCAAGACGCGGCGGCCCTCACAGATACGCAGTATTTT.

Comments on this clone: Other DNA sequences in the same sample also yield this CDR3. The chain employs TRBV28 and TRBJ1-2, with 7 bases that match TRBD1. Germline V CDR1 and CDR2: MDHEN, SYDVKM. V lost 5 bases, J lost 1 base, and 4 bases stayed unmatched. The CDR3 consists of 14 residues. As DNA, the CDR3 is TGTGCCAGCAGTACTTACAGGGGTAACTATGGCTACACCTTC. Translating it yields CASSTYRGNYGYTF.

This chain joins TRBV5-6 and TRBJ1-4, with 9 bases lining up with TRBD1. The CDR3 length is 14 residues. The trim removed 0 bases at V and 6 bases at J, leaving 0 bases unmatched. Germline loops: CDR1 SGHDT, CDR2 YYEEEE. The CDR3 region has the DNA TGTGCCAGCAGCTTGGGGACAGGGGATGAAAAACTGTTTTTT. Protein sequence: CASSLGTGDEKLFF.

The rearrangement links TRBV6-1 to TRBJ2-5; D possibly uses TRBD1 or TRBD2 (5 bases each). The germline V and J ends were trimmed by 6 bases and 5 bases, with 16 bases remaining between them. The CDR3 runs to 14 residues. Germline CDR1 MNHNS, CDR2 SASEGT. CDR3 bases: TGTGCCAGCAGCAAGGGTATCGGGGCGGAGACCCAGTACTTC. Amino acid sequence: CASSKGIGAETQYF.

This chain uses TRBV5-5 with TRBJ1-4; no firm D call. This CDR3 has 16 amino acids. Trimming removed 1 base from V and 4 bases from J, with 14 bases in between. The germline V gene encodes CDR1 SGHKS and CDR2 YYEKEE (reference sequence). CDR3 DNA: TGTGCCAGCAGCTTGCAATTGGCGGTTCTTAATGAAAAACTGTTTTTT. Protein: CASSLQLAVLNEKLFF.

The J gene is TRBJ2-3, the V gene TRBV6-1; possibly TRBD2 for D (6 bases). The CDR3 has 13 residues. Germline CDR1 is MNHNS and CDR2 is SASEGT. V gave up 7 bases and J gave up 4 bases, with 12 bases separating them. The CDR3 bases are TGTGCCAGCAAGGGTAGCGGCGCAGATACGCAGTATTTT. It translates to CASKGSGADTQYF.

The rearrangement links TRBV30 to TRBJ2-7; 9 bases match TRBD1. J lost 1 base, V lost 0 bases, and 7 bases had no gene match. Germline V gives CDR1 GTSNPN, CDR2 SVGIG (reference sequence). The CDR3 is 16 amino acids. The CDR3, as DNA: TGTGCCTGGAGTGTGGGACGAGACAGGGGGTCCTACGAGCAGTACGTC. Translating gives CAWSVGRDRGSYEQYV.

The chain carries TRBV28 and TRBJ1-2; perhaps TRBD1 as D (5 bases). This CDR3 is built from 14 residues. The germline gives CDR1 MDHEN, CDR2 SYDVKM. Trimming took off 6 bases at V and 2 bases at J, with 13 bases between the two ends. The CDR3 protein is CASSVGDGNYGYTF. The CDR3 DNA reads as TGTGCCAGCAGCGTTGGGGACGGAAACTATGGCTACACCTTC.

The chain carries TRBV7-2 and TRBJ1-6; D not certain. The CDR3 runs 13 residues. Germline V gene sequence: CDR1 SGHTA, CDR2 FQGNSA. Trimming removed 1 base at V and 11 bases at J, with 9 bases between. CDR3 coding DNA: TGTGCCAGCAGCTTAGAGAGGGTTACACCCCTCCACTTT. Amino acids: CASSLERVTPLHF.

This chain uses TRBV7-2 with TRBJ2-3; a possible D gene is TRBD1 (6 bases). The CDR3 runs to 13 residues. V lost 5 bases to trimming and J lost 4 bases, with 10 bases between them. The germline V gene encodes CDR1 SGHTA and CDR2 FQGNSA. The CDR3 spells CASSRQDPDTQYF. Here the CDR3 DNA reads TGTGCCAGCAGCCGACAGGATCCAGATACGCAGTATTTT. The complete variable domain, with remaining parts taken from reference TRBV7-2 and TRBJ2-3, reads GAGVSQSPSNKVTEKGKDVELRCDPISGHTALYWYRQSLGQGLEFLIYFQGNSAPDKSGLPSDRFSAERTGGSVSTLTIQRTQQEDSAVYLCASSRQDPDTQYFGPGTRLTVL.

The chain couples TRBV5-1 to TRBJ2-7, with D perhaps being TRBD1 or TRBD2 (6 bases each). The CDR3 length is 14 residues. V was clipped by 0 bases and J by 3 bases, with 10 bases between them. Germline V lookup: CDR1 SGHRS, CDR2 YFSETQ. CDR3 sequence reads: CASSLAGASYEQYV. The DNA of the CDR3 is TGCGCCAGCAGCTTGGCGGGGGCTAGCTACGAGCAGTACGTC.

This rearrangement joins TRBV19 to TRBJ1-4, with D tentatively TRBD1 (5 bases). Trimming removed 5 bases at V and 6 bases at J, with 13 bases between. Germline values: CDR1 LNHDA, CDR2 SQIVND (reference sequence). The CDR3 spans 14 residues. Here the CDR3 DNA reads TGTGCCAGTAGTTGGCAGGGCGGGGATGAAAAACTGTTTTTT. It is translated as CASSWQGGDEKLFF.

The gene calls are TRBV30 and TRBJ2-7; D is perhaps TRBD2 (5 bases). Germline loops: CDR1 GTSNPN, CDR2 SVGIG (reference sequence). The CDR3 is 11 amino acids. Trimming left V 4 bases short and J 4 bases short, with 8 bases between. CDR3 sequence reads: CAWNGGYEQYF. The CDR3 coding sequence is TGTGCCTGGAATGGAGGATACGAGCAGTACTTC.

The chain has TRBV5-4 and TRBJ2-1; TRBD1 or TRBD2 may be the D gene (6 bases each). Between the trimmed V and J ends, which lost 5 bases and 5 bases, there was a span of 23 bases. CDR1 is SGHNT and CDR2 is YYREEE in the germline V gene (reference sequence). The CDR3 spans 17 residues. The CDR3 region is CASRALGGVYSHNEQFF. For the CDR3, the DNA is TGTGCCAGCAGAGCCCTCGGGGGCGTCTACTCTCACAATGAGCAGTTCTTC.

The chain uses TRBV4-3 and TRBJ2-1; D is uncertain. Germline CDR1 reads LGHNA; CDR2 reads YSLEER. The CDR3 consists of 15 residues. Trimming pared 0 bases from V and 0 bases from J, leaving 6 bases between. The CDR3: CASSQDSSSYNEQFF. CDR3 in DNA: TGCGCCAGCAGCCAAGACAGTAGCTCCTACAATGAGCAGTTCTTC.

The chain joins TRBV7-2 to TRBJ2-6, with 9 bases fitting TRBD1. The CDR3 consists of 19 residues. The V gene's germline CDR1 is SGHTA and CDR2 FQGNSA. With V trimmed by 4 bases and J by 0 bases, 10 bases remained unmatched. The CDR3 protein is CASSSVPGQGLSGANVLTF. The CDR3 DNA reads TGTGCCAGCAGCTCGGTCCCGGGACAGGGTCTCTCTGGGGCCAACGTCCTGACTTTC.

V gene TRBV28 combines with J gene TRBJ1-4, with D unclear. The length of the CDR3 is 15 residues. Germline values: CDR1 MDHEN, CDR2 SYDVKM. Trimming cost V 2 bases and J 6 bases, with 13 bases left between them. The chain's CDR3 is CASSLIGVSDEKLFF. The CDR3 DNA reads TGTGCCAGCAGTTTAATTGGGGTGTCCGATGAAAAACTGTTTTTT.